These T cell receptor beta chains were read from a single sample in a study of lung T cells in sarcoidosis with Löfgren's syndrome. TCRdb reanalysed the reads using MiXCR and keeps one entry per CDR3 protein. The sample yields tens of thousands of distinct CDR3 sequences, over 20% seen once. What was sequenced was CD4+ T cells from PBMCs. Every receptor here comes from a human donor with sarcoidosis (Löfgren's syndrome or another form), or a control subject (not recorded which). The CDR3 runs from the conserved cysteine through the conserved F or W. The order of the fields is D gene, clone size, J gene, V gene, CDR3 DNA, CDR3 protein. A D gene is named only where the DNA matches it firmly. Not every row has a clone size; where given, it reads once, few, many or a size class.

>NA|NA|TRBJ1-4|TRBV29-1
TGCAGCGTTCGCTCAGGGAATAATAAAAAACTGTTTTTT
CSVRSGNNKKLFF
>NA|many|TRBJ1-2|TRBV20-1
TGCAGTGCTACCCGGACAGTCGGCTATGGCTACACCTTC
CSATRTVGYGYTF
>NA|few|TRBJ2-1|TRBV18
TGTGCCAGCTCACGCGATACGGGACAAGGTCTCAATGAGCAGTTCTTC
CASSRDTGQGLNEQFF
>NA|medium-sized|TRBJ1-5|TRBV6-6
TGTGCCAGCAGTTACGGGGCAGGGGTGCAGCCCCAGCATTTT
CASSYGAGVQPQHF
>NA|many|TRBJ2-4|TRBV20-1
TGCAGTGCACGGACTTCTACCAAAAACATTCAGTACTTC
CSARTSTKNIQYF
>NA|many|TRBJ1-2|TRBV2
TGTGCCAGCACAATCATCATTAGGGGTTTAAACTACACCTTC
CASTIIIRGLNYTF
>NA|many|TRBJ1-6|TRBV27
TGTGCCAGCAGTTTAAGAGGACAGACTAATTCACCCCTCCACTTT
CASSLRGQTNSPLHF
>NA|many|TRBJ1-2|TRBV6-1
TGTGCCAGCAGTTATCGCTACGACAGATACTATGGCTACACCTTC
CASSYRYDRYYGYTF
>NA|few|TRBJ2-5|TRBV29-1
TGCAGCGTTGCCATCCAAGAGACCCAGTACTTC
CSVAIQETQYF
>NA|once|TRBJ1-4|TRBV27
TGTGCCAGCAGCTTCCTCGCAGCCCCTCGAGAAGAACTGTTTTTT
CASSFLAAPREELFF
>NA|NA|TRBJ1-1|TRBV3-1
TGTGCCAGCAGCCAAAGTCCTGGGGGTGTGAACACTGAAGCTTTCTTT
CASSQSPGGVNTEAFF
>TRBD2|many|TRBJ2-7|TRBV28
TGTGCCAGCAGTTTATGGGAACTAGCGGGAGGGCCGGGCGAGCAGTACTTC
CASSLWELAGGPGEQYF
>NA|many|TRBJ2-1|TRBV6-1
TGTGCCAGCACCCGGGACGTCTGGTCGGACGCCTACAATGAGCAGTTCTTC
CASTRDVWSDAYNEQFF
>TRBD1|once|TRBJ2-1|TRBV7-2
TGTGCCAGCGGCCTCGGGACAGCATACAATGAGCAGTTCTTC
CASGLGTAYNEQFF
>TRBD2|many|TRBJ2-3|TRBV7-2
TGTGCCAGCAGCTTAACACTAGCGGGAGGGAGGAGTGCCACAGATACGCAGTATTTT
CASSLTLAGGRSATDTQYF
>TRBD2|NA|TRBJ2-3|TRBV20-1
TGCAGTTCTAAGGGACTAGCGGGAAAAGCGGATACGCAGTATTTT
CSSKGLAGKADTQYF
>NA|NA|TRBJ2-3|TRBV5-6
TGTGCCAGCAGCTCGACGGTCCGGGGCCTCACAGATACGCAGTATTTT
CASSSTVRGLTDTQYF
>NA|NA|TRBJ2-3|TRBV5-1
TGCGCCAGCAGACGGGACGGAGCAGATACGCAGTATTTT
CASRRDGADTQYF
>NA|NA|TRBJ1-2|TRBV7-9
TGTGCCAGCAGCATAGCACCGGGGGATGGCTACACCTTC
CASSIAPGDGYTF
>NA|many|TRBJ2-5|TRBV20-1
TGCAGTGCCAGGGGCGTGGAGACCCAGTACTTC
CSARGVETQYF
>NA|many|TRBJ2-1|TRBV15
TGTGCCACCAGCAGGGGGAGCGGGTACAATGAGCAGTTCTTC
CATSRGSGYNEQFF
>NA|NA|TRBJ1-1|TRBV20-1
TGCAGTGCCCCCTGGTTTAACGCTGAAGCCTTCTTT
CSAPWFNAEAFF